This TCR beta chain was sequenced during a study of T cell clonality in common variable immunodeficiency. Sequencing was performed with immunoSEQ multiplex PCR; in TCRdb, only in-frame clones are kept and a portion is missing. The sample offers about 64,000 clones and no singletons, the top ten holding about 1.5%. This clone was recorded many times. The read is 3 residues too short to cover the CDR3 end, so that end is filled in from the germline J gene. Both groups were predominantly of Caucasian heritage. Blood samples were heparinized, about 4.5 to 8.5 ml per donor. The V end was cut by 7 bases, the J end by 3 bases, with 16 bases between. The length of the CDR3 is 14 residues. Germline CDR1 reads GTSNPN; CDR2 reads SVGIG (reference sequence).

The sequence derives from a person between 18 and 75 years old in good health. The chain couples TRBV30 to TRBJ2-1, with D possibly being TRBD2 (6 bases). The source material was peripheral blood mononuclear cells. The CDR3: CASPWGVGYNEQFF. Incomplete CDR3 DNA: TGTGCCTCCCCCTGGGGGGTCGGCTACAATGAG. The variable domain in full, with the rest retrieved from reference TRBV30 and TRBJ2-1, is SQTIHQWPATLVQPVGSPLSLECTVEGTSNPNLYWYRQAAGRGLQLLFYSVGIGQISSEVPQNLSASRPQDRQFILSSKKLLLSDSGFYLCASPWGVGYNEQFFGPGTRLTVL.